The rows below give T cell receptor beta chains drawn from one sample of a study of shared clonotypes between healthy human individuals. Produced via immunoSEQ multiplex PCR; TCRdb's table is partial and in-frame only. The sample lists more than 2 million clones, 90% to 95% occurring once. The specimen was naive CD4+ T cells sorted from blood. The origin of the receptors is a man aged 18 to 35 in good health. The CDR3 runs from the conserved cysteine through the conserved F or W. The order of the fields is V gene, clone size, J gene, CDR3 protein. Rows give clone size only sometimes, using once, few, many, or a class for an expanded clone.

>TRBV10-2|-|TRBJ2-3
CASKGLAGTDTQYF
>TRBV25-1|-|TRBJ2-7
CASRRDSSYEQYF
>TRBV2|-|TRBJ2-7
CASSKGQGGSYEQYF
>TRBV29-1|many|TRBJ2-1
CSVGTADEQFF
>TRBV9|-|TRBJ1-1
CASSVAGTGDTEAFF
>TRBV7-9|-|TRBJ2-3
CASSRRQGSTDTQYF
>TRBV15|-|TRBJ1-5
CATSAGTGWNQPQHF
>TRBV10-2|-|TRBJ2-1
CASRGGIHYNEQFF
>TRBV7-9|once|TRBJ2-7
CASSSSGDEQYF
>TRBV2|-|TRBJ1-2
CASSGDRGGSHGYTF
>TRBV10-3|-|TRBJ1-3
CATSEGGSGNTIYF
>TRBV10-3|-|TRBJ1-5
CAISERAYSNQPQHF
>TRBV19|-|TRBJ2-3
CASSVQGAADTQYF
>TRBV6-5|-|TRBJ1-2
CASSLGLNYGYTF
>TRBV10-3|-|TRBJ2-7
CAISRTADYEQYF
>TRBV2|once|TRBJ1-6
CASGPRGDNSPLHF
>TRBV30|-|TRBJ2-7
CAWSLWLKDEQYF
>TRBV30|-|TRBJ2-7
CAWSRGGQYEQYF
>TRBV5-1|-|TRBJ1-1
CASSLRGLQQNTEAFF
>TRBV6-5|-|TRBJ2-1
CASRRGKNNEQFF